This T cell receptor beta chain was sequenced in a study of T cell clones after liver transplantation. CDR1 is SGHAT, CDR2 FQNNGV, per germline. Trimming stripped 6 bases from V and 5 bases from J, with 16 bases between. This CDR3 is 14 amino acids long. TCRdb keeps only in-frame clones here, not all; method: immunoSEQ multiplex PCR. This table has 75,000 to 85,000 clones, 75% to 90% appearing once. The clonotype was recovered from a human patient who received a liver transplant. Some T cells may have originated in the graft donor. The gene calls are TRBV11-2 and TRBJ2-5; maybe TRBD1 (6 bases). The sequences come from CD4+ T cells from blood, collected at the 22-month timepoint. The CDR3 DNA is TGTGCCAGCAGTCCTTACAGGGATGGGGAGACCCAGTACTTC. Encoded protein: CASSPYRDGETQYF.